The 6 T cell receptor beta chains in this list originate from one sample, sequenced in a study of T cell repertoires in cytomegalovirus infection. MiXCR was run by TCRdb on the reads, yielding one entry per CDR3 protein. Of about 300,000 distinct CDR3 sequences listed, 9.6% are singletons. The sample taken for sequencing was PBMCs. The source is a human donor in good health (CMV status not recorded). Some clones in this sample may be carry-over from other donors' samples.

The chain has TRBV19 and TRBJ2-1, with D tentatively TRBD1 (6 bases). This CDR3 has 15 amino acids. The V gene lost 9 bases and the J gene lost 0 bases, with 15 bases spanning the gap. From germline, CDR1 is LNHDA and CDR2 SQIVND (reference sequence). The CDR3 coding sequence is TGTGCCAGCCGACAGGACCATAGCTCCTACAATGAGCAGTTCTTC. It is translated as CASRQDHSSYNEQFF.

This clonotype has ten or more counts. The V gene is TRBV20-1, the J gene TRBJ2-2; D is unclear. Trimming took 2 bases from V and 0 from J, leaving 7 bases between them. The CDR3 extends over 14 amino acids. Germline loops: CDR1 DFQATT, CDR2 SNEGSKA (reference sequence). The CDR3 loop reads CSARPTANTGELFF. The CDR3 DNA reads TGCAGTGCTAGACCGACGGCGAACACCGGGGAGCTGTTTTTT.

At least ten counts were recorded for this clonotype. V is TRBV12-3 or TRBV12-4 and J is TRBJ2-6; tentatively, D is TRBD1 (6 bases). V was trimmed by 8 bases and J by 0 bases, leaving 17 bases between them. The length of the CDR3 is 17 residues. The CDR3 sequence: CASGKGTLTSGANVLTF. The CDR3 DNA follows: TGTGCCAGCGGAAAAGGGACACTTACCTCTGGGGCCAACGTCCTGACTTTC.

This clonotype was detected ten times or more. The chain uses TRBV6-2 or TRBV6-3 and TRBJ2-1, with 11 nucleotides matching TRBD2. V dropped 6 bases and J dropped 7; count of bases not matched to a gene: 8. The germline CDR1 and CDR2 sequences are MNHEY and SVGEGT. This CDR3 region has 15 residues. CDR3 nucleotides: TGTGCCAGCAGAATAGCGGGGGGGCCTTGGAATGAGCAGTTCTTC. It encodes CASRIAGGPWNEQFF.

In this sample, this clonotype turned up many times. V and J are TRBV5-1 and TRBJ1-2; 8 bases agree with TRBD1. Germline lookup yields CDR1 SGHRS and CDR2 YFSETQ. This CDR3 region has 15 residues. With 4 bases clipped from V and 1 base from J, the junction kept 6 bases outside the gene matches. In DNA, the CDR3 is TGCGCCAGCAGCCGTACAGGGGGTAGTAACTATGGCTACACCTTC. Its protein product is CASSRTGGSNYGYTF.

J is TRBJ2-2 and V is TRBV5-5; 8 bases are shared with TRBD1. Germline V lookup: CDR1 SGHKS, CDR2 YYEKEE (reference sequence). The CDR3 extends over 14 amino acids. Trimming at V came to 5 bases and at J to 3 bases, leaving 3 bases not matched to a gene. This CDR3 reads CASRWTGYTGELFF. The CDR3 coding sequence is TGTGCCAGCAGATGGACAGGGTACACCGGGGAGCTGTTTTTT.